The rows below give T cell receptor beta chains drawn from one sample of a study of blood T cell repertoires in COVID-19. TCRdb's table, derived via immunoSEQ multiplex PCR, lists solely in-frame clones and lacks some. The sample records 15,000 to 17,000 clones, approximately 78% being singletons. Sequencing was done on a sample of peripheral blood. Receptors originate from a man older than 75 with active or convalescent COVID-19. The CDR3 runs from the conserved cysteine through the conserved F or W. The D gene is left open where the match is weak. The size entry is marked missing in some rows and otherwise reads once, few, many or a size class.

J gene,V gene,D gene,clone size,CDR3 protein,CDR3 DNA
TRBJ2-7,TRBV4-1,TRBD1,-,CASSPRTGFLLEQYF,TGCGCCAGCAGCCCTCGGACAGGGTTCTTGCTCGAGCAGTACTTC
TRBJ1-2,TRBV5-4,-,-,CASSLGGAPPNYGYTF,TGTGCCAGCAGCCTGGGGGGCGCCCCCCCTAACTATGGCTACACCTTC
TRBJ1-5,TRBV5-4,-,-,CASSLGGGTNQPQHF,TGTGCCAGCAGCTTGGGGGGGGGCACAAATCAGCCCCAGCATTTT
TRBJ1-2,TRBV9,-,-,CASSPQGYGYTF,TGTGCCAGCAGCCCACAGGGTTATGGCTACACCTTC
TRBJ2-3,TRBV7-2,TRBD1,-,CASSLSAQGADTQYF,TGTGCCAGCAGCTTATCAGCTCAGGGGGCAGATACGCAGTATTTT
TRBJ2-7,TRBV28,TRBD1,-,CAVKGQVTSYEQYF,TGTGCCGTAAAGGGACAGGTAACCTCCTACGAGCAGTACTTC
TRBJ2-1,TRBV4-3,TRBD2,-,CASSQEAGVGVDEQFF,TGCGCCAGCAGCCAAGAAGCGGGGGTGGGGGTCGATGAGCAGTTCTTC
TRBJ1-1,TRBV4-1,TRBD1,-,CASSQGGQVEAFF,TGCGCCAGCAGCCAAGGGGGACAGGTAGAAGCTTTCTTT
TRBJ1-1,TRBV19,-,-,CASSRAMGDPEAFF,TGTGCCAGTAGTAGGGCGATGGGCGACCCGGAAGCTTTCTTT
TRBJ1-2,TRBV5-6,TRBD1,-,CASSSGTGLLGYTF,TGTGCCAGCAGCTCCGGGACAGGCCTATTAGGCTACACCTTC
TRBJ1-6,TRBV7-9,-,-,CASSFNPDFYNSPLHF,TGTGCCAGCAGCTTCAACCCGGACTTCTATAATTCACCCCTCCACTTT
TRBJ1-5,TRBV6-1,-,few,CASSESGGPNQPQHF,TGTGCCAGCAGTGAAAGCGGTGGGCCCAATCAGCCCCAGCATTTT
TRBJ2-1,TRBV4-3,TRBD1,-,CASSQENRGYEQFF,TGCGCCAGCAGCCAAGAAAACAGGGGATATGAGCAGTTCTTC
TRBJ2-1,TRBV4-2,-,-,CASSQAGDLYNEQFF,TGTGCCAGCAGCCAAGCGGGGGACCTCTACAATGAGCAGTTCTTC
TRBJ2-2,TRBV5-6,TRBD1,-,CASRPSTGGYTGELFF,TGTGCCAGCAGACCCTCGACAGGGGGCTATACCGGGGAGCTGTTTTTT
TRBJ1-1,TRBV7-2,TRBD1,few,CASSLASGGIHTEAFF,TGTGCCAGCAGCTTAGCTTCAGGGGGCATACACACTGAAGCTTTCTTT
TRBJ2-3,TRBV19,TRBD2,-,CASERGGSVDTQYF,TGTGCCAGCGAGCGGGGGGGCTCGGTAGATACGCAGTATTTT
TRBJ1-1,TRBV9,TRBD1,-,CASSAQGANTEAFF,TGTGCCAGCAGCGCACAGGGGGCGAACACTGAAGCTTTCTTT
TRBJ1-1,TRBV5-6,TRBD1,once,CASSLDRGRGTEAFF,TGTGCCAGCAGCTTGGATAGGGGGCGCGGGACTGAAGCTTTCTTT
TRBJ2-1,TRBV30,TRBD2,-,CAWSVLAGGNNEQFF,TGTGCCTGGAGTGTATTAGCGGGGGGGAACAATGAGCAGTTCTTC
TRBJ1-3,TRBV28,TRBD1,few,CASSSPRTGARSGNTIYF,TGTGCCAGCAGTTCCCCCCGGACAGGGGCAAGATCCGGAAACACCATATATTTT
TRBJ1-4,TRBV10-3,TRBD1,-,CAIRGTENEKLFF,TGTGCCATCCGCGGGACAGAAAATGAAAAACTGTTTTTT
TRBJ2-2,TRBV18,TRBD1,once,CASSRTGFENTGELFF,TGTGCCAGCTCGCGGACAGGGTTCGAGAACACCGGGGAGCTGTTTTTT
TRBJ1-1,TRBV4-2,-,-,CASSQEGNRGAFF,TGTGCCAGCAGCCAAGAGGGAAACCGGGGAGCTTTCTTT
TRBJ2-2,TRBV5-4,-,-,CASSLSAGRPIANTGELFF,TGTGCCAGCAGCTTATCCGCGGGGAGACCTATCGCGAACACCGGGGAGCTGTTTTTT
TRBJ1-2,TRBV9,-,-,CASSVEGVGGYTF,TGTGCCAGCAGCGTCGAGGGTGTTGGTGGCTACACCTTC
TRBJ2-5,TRBV27,-,-,CASSWGDQETQYF,TGTGCCAGCAGTTGGGGGGACCAAGAGACCCAGTACTTC